This section outlines one TCR beta chain sequence together with its context. Its antigen remains unidentified. TCRdb's copy holds only in-frame clones and misses some; the assay was immunoSEQ multiplex PCR. The sample has around 99,000 clones, around 90% seen once. This specimen belongs to a study of graft-versus-host responses after intestinal transplantation. Study-level information: Every transplant recipient was induced with anti-thymocyte globulin, then maintained on tacrolimus and steroids for about three years. General study results and limits: Recipient marrow held GvH clones, some first seen in ileum or blood. In patients with graft-donor T cell macrochimerism, allograft graft-versus-host to host-versus-graft clonal ratios were high.

With 3 bases clipped from V and 9 bases from J, the junction kept 3 bases outside the gene matches. Germline values: CDR1 LNHDA, CDR2 SQIVND (reference sequence). The CDR3 consists of 12 residues. The rearrangement uses TRBV19 and TRBJ2-3; 7 positions match TRBD2. This TCR came from a human donor who was the organ donor for an intestinal transplant. The specimen was unstimulated CD4+ T cells sorted from spleen or lymph node cells, collected before transplant. In DNA form, the CDR3 reads TGTGCCAGTAGTATGTGGGGAGGGACGCAGTATTTT. Protein: CASSMWGGTQYF.